These 3 T cell receptor beta chains were sequenced from one sample in a study of resident and recirculating memory T cells in vitiligo. Sequenced by immunoSEQ multiplex PCR; TCRdb stores in-frame clones only, minus some. The table has tens of thousands of clones, just over 90% seen once. Material for sequencing was blood. Receptors originate from a male donor with vitiligo.

This rearrangement joins TRBV11-2 to TRBJ1-1; D unclear. Deletions cut 5 bases from V and 5 bases from J, with 9 bases between. This CDR3 spans 12 amino acids. The germline V gene encodes CDR1 SGHAT and CDR2 FQNNGV. CDR3 in amino acids: CASSIPPTEAFF. The CDR3 nucleotides are TGTGCCAGCAGCATCCCTCCGACTGAAGCTTTCTTT.

V and J are TRBV14 and TRBJ2-5; 11 nucleotides agree with TRBD1. Germline loops: CDR1 SGHDN, CDR2 FVKESK. The CDR3 is made up of 15 amino acids. V was clipped by 4 bases and J by 7 bases; unmatched bases: 8. CDR3 region: CASSPWTGGEVTQYF. CDR3 in DNA: TGTGCCAGCAGCCCTTGGACAGGGGGCGAAGTGACCCAGTACTTC.

The chain links TRBV28 to TRBJ2-5; maybe TRBD1 (6 bases). V was cut by 3 bases and J by 5 bases, with 10 bases left in between. The germline V gene has CDR1 MDHEN and CDR2 SYDVKM. The CDR3 sequence is 13 residues long. The CDR3 region has the DNA TGTGCCAGCAGTTTCCCGCAGGGGGAGACCCAGTACTTC. Its translation is CASSFPQGETQYF.